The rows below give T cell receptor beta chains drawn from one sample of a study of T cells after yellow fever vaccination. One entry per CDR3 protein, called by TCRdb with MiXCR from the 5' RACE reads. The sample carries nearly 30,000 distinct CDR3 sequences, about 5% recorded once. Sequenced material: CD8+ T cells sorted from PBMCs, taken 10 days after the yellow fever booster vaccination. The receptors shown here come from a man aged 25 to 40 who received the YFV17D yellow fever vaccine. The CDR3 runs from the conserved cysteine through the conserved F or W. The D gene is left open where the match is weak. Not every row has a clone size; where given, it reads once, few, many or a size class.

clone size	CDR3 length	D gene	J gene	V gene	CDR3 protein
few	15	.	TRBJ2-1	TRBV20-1	CSARDLGSGYNEQFF
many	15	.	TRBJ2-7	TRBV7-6	CASSLGGLSTYEQYF
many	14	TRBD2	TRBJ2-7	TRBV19	CASRMTSGSYEQYF
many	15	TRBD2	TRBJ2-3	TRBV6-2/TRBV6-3	CASSGSGSPTDTQYF
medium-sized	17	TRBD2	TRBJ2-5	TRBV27	CASSLSRTSGHKETQYF
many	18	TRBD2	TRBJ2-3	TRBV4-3	CASSQEWTSDTWGDTQYF
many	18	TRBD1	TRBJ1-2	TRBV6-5	CASSSTGQEDGAAYGYTF
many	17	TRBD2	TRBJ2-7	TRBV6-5	CASSLTSGSFSSYEQYF
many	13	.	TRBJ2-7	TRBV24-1	CATSDSGQLEQYF
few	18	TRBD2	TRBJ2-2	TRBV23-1	CASSRLGQLAGETGELFF
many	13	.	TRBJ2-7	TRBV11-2	CASSLAGAWEQYF
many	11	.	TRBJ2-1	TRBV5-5	CASSDATEQFF
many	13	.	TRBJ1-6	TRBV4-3	CASSQEESSPLHF
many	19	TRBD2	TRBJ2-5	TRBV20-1	CSARDYTTSPGQVQETQYF
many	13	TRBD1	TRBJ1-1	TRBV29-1	CSVDWTGGTEAFF
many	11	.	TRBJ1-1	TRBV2	CASGGGGEAFF
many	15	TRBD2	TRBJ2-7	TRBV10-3	CAISGETSGHYEQYF
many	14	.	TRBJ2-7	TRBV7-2	CASSKPGLNYEQYF
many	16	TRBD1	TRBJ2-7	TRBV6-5	CASSSGTGEGAYEQYF
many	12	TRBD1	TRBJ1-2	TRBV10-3	CAIDREPYGYTF
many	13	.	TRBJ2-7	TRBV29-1	CSGSGGNSYEQYF
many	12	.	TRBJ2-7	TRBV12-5	CASGTGYFEQYF
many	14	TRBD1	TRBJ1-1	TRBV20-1	CSARDRWTGLEAFF
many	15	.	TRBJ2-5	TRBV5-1	CASSLGGGSQETQYF
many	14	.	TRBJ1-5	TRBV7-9	CASSLDSSSQPQHF
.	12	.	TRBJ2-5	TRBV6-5	CASGPGVETQYF
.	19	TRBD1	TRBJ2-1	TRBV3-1	CAICFVLRQGEESYNEQFF
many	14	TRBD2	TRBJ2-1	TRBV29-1	CSVEGTRIYNEQFF
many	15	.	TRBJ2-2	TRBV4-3	CASSQDYSATGELFF
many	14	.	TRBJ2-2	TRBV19	CASSIRGFIGELFF
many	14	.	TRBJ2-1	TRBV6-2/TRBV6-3	CASSYFEGDNEQFF
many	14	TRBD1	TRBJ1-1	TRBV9	CASSASDRPLEAFF
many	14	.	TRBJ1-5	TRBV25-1	CASSASNSNQPQHF
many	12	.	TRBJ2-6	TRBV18	CASSTGANVLTF
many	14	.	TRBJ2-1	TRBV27	CASSAVSGGLAKFF
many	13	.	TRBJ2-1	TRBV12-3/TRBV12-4	CASNTVPIGEQFF
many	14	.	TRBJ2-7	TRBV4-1	CASSQAPGHYEQYF
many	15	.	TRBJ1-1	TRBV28	CASSFGGGYATEAFF
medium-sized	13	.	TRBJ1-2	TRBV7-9	CASSGQLNYGYTF
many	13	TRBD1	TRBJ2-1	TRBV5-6	CASSWGQWDEQFF
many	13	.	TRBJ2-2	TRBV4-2	CASGPENDWELFF
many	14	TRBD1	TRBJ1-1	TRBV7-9	CASSRGQMNTEAFF